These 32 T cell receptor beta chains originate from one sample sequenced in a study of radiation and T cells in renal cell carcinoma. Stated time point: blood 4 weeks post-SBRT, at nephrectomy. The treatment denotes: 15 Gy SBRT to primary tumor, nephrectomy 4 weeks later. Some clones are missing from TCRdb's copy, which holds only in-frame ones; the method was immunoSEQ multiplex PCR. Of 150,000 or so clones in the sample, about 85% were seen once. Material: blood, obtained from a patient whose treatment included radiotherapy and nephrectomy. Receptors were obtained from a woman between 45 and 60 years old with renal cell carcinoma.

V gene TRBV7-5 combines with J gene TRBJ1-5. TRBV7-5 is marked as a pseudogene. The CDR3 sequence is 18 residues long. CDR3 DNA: TGTGCCAGAAGCTTATTAGAGGGACCTTCTTTTCGCAATCAGCCCCAGCATTTT. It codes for CARSLLEGPSFRNQPQHF.

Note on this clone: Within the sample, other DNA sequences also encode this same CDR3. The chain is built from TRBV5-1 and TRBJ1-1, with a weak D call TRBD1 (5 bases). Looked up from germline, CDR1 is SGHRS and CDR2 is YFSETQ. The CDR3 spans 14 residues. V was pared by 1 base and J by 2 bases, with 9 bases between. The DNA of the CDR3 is TGCGCCAGCAGCTTGTCCGGGGCTAACACTGAAGCTTTCTTT. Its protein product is CASSLSGANTEAFF.

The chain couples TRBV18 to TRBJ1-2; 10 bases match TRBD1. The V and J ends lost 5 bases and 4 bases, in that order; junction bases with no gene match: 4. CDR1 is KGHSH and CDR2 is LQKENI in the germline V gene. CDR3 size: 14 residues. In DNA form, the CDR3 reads TGTGCCAGCTCAGGGACAGGGGCGATCTATGGCTACACCTTC. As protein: CASSGTGAIYGYTF.

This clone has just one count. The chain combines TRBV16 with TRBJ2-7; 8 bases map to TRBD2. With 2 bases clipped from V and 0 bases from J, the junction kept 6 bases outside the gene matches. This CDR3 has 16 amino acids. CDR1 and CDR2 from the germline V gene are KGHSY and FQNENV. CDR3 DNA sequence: TGTGCCAGCAGCCAAAAACTAGCGGCATTCTCCTACGAGCAGTACTTC. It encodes CASSQKLAAFSYEQYF.

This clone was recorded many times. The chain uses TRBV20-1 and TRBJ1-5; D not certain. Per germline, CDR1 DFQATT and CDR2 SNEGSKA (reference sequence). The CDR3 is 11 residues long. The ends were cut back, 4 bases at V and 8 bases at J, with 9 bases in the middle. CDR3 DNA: TGCAGTGCTACCGACGGGGAGCCCCAGCATTTT. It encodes CSATDGEPQHF.

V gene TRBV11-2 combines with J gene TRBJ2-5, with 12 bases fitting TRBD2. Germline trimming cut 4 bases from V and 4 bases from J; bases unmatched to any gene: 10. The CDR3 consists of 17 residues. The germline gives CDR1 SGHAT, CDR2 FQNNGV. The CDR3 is CASSSFRLAGVGETQYF. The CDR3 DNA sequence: TGTGCCAGCAGCTCCTTTAGACTAGCGGGGGTAGGAGAGACCCAGTACTTC.

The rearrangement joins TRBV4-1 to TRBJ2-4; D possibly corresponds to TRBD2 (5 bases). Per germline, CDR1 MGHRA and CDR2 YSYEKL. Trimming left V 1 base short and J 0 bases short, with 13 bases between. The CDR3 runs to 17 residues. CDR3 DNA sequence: TGCGCCAGCAGCCAAGTAGGCCCCGCGGGAGCCAAAAACATTCAGTACTTC. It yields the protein CASSQVGPAGAKNIQYF.

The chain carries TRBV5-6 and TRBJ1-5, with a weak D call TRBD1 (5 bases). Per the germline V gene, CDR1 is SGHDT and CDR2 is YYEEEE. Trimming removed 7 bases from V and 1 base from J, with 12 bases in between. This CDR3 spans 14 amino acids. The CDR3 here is CASGALGSNQPQHF. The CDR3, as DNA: TGTGCCAGCGGGGCTCTGGGAAGCAATCAGCCCCAGCATTTT.

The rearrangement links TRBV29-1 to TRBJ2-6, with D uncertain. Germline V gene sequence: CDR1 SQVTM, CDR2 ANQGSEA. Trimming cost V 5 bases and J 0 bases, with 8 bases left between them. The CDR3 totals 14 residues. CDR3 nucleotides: TGCAGCGTTTCTGGATCCTCTGGGGCCAACGTCCTGACTTTC. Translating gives CSVSGSSGANVLTF.

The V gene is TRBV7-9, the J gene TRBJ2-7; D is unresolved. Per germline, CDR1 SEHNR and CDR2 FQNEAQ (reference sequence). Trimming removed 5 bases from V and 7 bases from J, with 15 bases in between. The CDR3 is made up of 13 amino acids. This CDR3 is CASSGPALGEQYF. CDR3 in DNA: TGTGCCAGCAGCGGCCCAGCCCTCGGGGAGCAGTACTTC. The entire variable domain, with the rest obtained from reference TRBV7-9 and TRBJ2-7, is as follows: DTGVSQNPRHKITKRGQNVTFRCDPISEHNRLYWYRQTLGQGPEFLTYFQNEAQLEKSRLLSDRFSAERPKGSFSTLEIQRTEQGDSAMYLCASSGPALGEQYFGPGTRLTVT.

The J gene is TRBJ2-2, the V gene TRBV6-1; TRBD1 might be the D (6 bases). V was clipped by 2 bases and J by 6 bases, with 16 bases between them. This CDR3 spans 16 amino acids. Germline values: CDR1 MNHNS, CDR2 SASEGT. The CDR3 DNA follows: TGTGCCAGCAGTGAATCTTCCGGGACAACCCCCGGGGAGCTGTTTTTT. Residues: CASSESSGTTPGELFF.

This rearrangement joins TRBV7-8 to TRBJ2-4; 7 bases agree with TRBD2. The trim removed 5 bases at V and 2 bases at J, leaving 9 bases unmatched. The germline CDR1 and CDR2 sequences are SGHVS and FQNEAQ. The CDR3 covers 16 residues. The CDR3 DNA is TGTGCCAGCAGCCCCACGCGGGAGTTACCCAAAAACATTCAGTACTTC. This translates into CASSPTRELPKNIQYF.

The CDR3 reads CASSLDIGLTNEKLFF. The CDR3 DNA reads TGTGCCAGCAGCTTAGATATAGGATTGACTAATGAAAAACTGTTTTTT. This chain joins TRBV7-9 and TRBJ1-4; D is uncertain. Between the trimmed V and J ends, which lost 1 base and 2 bases, there was a span of 11 bases. CDR3 length: 16 residues. Germline values: CDR1 SEHNR, CDR2 FQNEAQ (reference sequence).

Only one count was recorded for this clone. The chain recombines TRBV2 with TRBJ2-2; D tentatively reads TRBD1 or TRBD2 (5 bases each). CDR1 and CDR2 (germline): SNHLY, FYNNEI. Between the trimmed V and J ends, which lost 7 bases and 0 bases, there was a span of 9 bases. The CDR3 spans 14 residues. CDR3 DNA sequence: TGTGCCAGCAAGGGGACGGCGAACACCGGGGAGCTGTTTTTT. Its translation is CASKGTANTGELFF.

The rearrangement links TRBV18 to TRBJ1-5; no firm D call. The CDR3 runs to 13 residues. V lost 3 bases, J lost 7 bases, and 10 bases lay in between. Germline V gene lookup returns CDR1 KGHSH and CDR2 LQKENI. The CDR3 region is CASSPDVWQPQHF. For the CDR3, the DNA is TGTGCCAGCTCACCTGATGTATGGCAGCCCCAGCATTTT.

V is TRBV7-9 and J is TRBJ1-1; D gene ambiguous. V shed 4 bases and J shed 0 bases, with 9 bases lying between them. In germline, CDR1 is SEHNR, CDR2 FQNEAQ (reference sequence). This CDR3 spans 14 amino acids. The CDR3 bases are TGTGCCAGCAGCTCGCCGGGAATGAACACTGAAGCTTTCTTT. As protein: CASSSPGMNTEAFF.

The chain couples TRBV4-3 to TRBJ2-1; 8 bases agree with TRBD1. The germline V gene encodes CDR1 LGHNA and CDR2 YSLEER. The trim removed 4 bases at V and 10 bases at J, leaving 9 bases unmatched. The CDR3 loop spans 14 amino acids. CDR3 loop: CASSLRGHPREQFF. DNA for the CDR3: TGCGCCAGCAGCCTCAGGGGGCACCCCAGGGAGCAGTTCTTC.

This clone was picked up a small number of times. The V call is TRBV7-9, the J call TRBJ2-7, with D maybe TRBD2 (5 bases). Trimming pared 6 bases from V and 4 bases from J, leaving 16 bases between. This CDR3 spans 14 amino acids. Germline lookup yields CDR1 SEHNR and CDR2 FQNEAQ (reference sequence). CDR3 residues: CASSHSGGLYEQYF. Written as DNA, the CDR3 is TGTGCCAGCAGTCACAGCGGCGGGTTATACGAGCAGTACTTC.

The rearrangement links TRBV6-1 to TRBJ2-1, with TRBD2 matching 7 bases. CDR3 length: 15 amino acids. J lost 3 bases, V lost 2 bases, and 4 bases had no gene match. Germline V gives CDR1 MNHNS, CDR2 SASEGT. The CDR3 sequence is CASSEQAGVYNEQFF. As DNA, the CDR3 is TGTGCCAGCAGTGAACAGGCGGGGGTCTACAATGAGCAGTTCTTC.

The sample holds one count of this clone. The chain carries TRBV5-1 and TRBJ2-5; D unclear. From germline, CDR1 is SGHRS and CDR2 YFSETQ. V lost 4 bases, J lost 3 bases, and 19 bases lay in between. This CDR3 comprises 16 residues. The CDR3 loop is CASSPPLGTMEETQYF. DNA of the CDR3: TGCGCCAGCAGCCCTCCCTTAGGAACGATGGAAGAGACCCAGTACTTC.

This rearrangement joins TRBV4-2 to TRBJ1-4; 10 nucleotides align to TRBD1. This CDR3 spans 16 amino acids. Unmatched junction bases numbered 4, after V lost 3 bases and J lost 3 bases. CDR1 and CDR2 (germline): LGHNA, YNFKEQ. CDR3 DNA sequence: TGTGCCAGCAGCCAGGGGGGACAGGGGTCTAATGAAAAACTGTTTTTT. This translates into CASSQGGQGSNEKLFF.

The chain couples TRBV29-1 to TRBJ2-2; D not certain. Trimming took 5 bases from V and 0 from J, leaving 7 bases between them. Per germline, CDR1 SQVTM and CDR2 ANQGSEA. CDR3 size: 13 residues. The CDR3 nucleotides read TGCAGCGTTCAACAGACGAACACCGGGGAGCTGTTTTTT. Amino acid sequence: CSVQQTNTGELFF.

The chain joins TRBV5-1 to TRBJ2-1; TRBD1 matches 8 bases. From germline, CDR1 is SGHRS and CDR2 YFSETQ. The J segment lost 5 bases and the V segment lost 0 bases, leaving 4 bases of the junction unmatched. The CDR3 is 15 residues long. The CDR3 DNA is TGCGCCAGCAGCTTGGCCGGGACAGGTAACAATGAGCAGTTCTTC. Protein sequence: CASSLAGTGNNEQFF.

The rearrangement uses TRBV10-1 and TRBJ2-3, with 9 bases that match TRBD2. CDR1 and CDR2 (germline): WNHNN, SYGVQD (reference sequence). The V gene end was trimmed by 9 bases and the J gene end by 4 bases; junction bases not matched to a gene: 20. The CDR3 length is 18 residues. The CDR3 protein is CARRLRRGGFSVPDTQYF. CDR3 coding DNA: TGCGCCAGGAGGCTACGGCGGGGGGGCTTTAGTGTTCCAGATACGCAGTATTTT.

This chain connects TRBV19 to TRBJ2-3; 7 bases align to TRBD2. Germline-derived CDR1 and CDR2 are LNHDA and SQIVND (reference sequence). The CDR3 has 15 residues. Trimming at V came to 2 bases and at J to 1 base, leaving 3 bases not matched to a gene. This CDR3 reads CASSIPSGGTDTQYF. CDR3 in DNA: TGTGCCAGTAGTATACCTAGCGGTGGCACAGATACGCAGTATTTT.

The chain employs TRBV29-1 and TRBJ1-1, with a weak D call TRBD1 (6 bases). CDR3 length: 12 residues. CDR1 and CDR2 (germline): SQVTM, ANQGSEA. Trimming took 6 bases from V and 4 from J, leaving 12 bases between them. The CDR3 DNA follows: TGCAGCGTGGGGGCCAGGGGCACTGAAGCTTTCTTT. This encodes CSVGARGTEAFF.

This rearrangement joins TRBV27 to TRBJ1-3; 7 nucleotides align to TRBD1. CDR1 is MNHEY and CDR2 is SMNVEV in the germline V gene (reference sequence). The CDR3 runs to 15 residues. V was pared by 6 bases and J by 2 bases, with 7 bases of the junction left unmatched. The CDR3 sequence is CASRSQGSTGNTIYF. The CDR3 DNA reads TGTGCCAGCAGATCACAGGGGAGTACTGGAAACACCATATATTTT.

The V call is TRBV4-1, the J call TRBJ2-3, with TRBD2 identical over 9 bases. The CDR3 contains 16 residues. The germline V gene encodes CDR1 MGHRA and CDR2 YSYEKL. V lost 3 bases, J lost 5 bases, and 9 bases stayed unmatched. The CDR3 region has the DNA TGCGCCAGCAGCCAGACCTTGGGACTAGCAGAAGATACGCAGTATTTT. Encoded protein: CASSQTLGLAEDTQYF.

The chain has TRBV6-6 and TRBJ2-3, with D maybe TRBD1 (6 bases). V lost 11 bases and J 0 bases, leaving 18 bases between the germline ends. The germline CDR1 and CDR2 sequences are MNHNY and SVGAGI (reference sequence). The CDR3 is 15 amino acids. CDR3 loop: CASRDTRTSTDTQYF. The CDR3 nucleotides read TGTGCCTCCCGGGACACCCGAACGAGCACAGATACGCAGTATTTT.

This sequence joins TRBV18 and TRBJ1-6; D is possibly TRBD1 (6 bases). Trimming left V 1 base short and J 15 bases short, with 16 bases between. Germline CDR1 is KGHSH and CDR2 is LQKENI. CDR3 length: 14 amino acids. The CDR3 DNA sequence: TGTGCCAGCTCACCACTTTCACAGGGCCACGGCCTCCACTTT. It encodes CASSPLSQGHGLHF.

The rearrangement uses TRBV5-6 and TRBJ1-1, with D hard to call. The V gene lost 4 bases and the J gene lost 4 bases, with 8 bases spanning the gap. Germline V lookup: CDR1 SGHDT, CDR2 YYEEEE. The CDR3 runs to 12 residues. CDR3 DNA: TGTGCCAGCAGCCCAGGAGGCACTGAAGCTTTCTTT. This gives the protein CASSPGGTEAFF.

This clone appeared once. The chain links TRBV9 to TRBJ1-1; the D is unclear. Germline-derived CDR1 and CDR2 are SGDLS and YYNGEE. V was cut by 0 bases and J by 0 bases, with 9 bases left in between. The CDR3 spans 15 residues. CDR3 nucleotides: TGTGCCAGCAGCGTAGGGAAGGGTCTGAACACTGAAGCTTTCTTT. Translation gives CASSVGKGLNTEAFF.